This T cell receptor (beta chain) was recorded in a study of T-cell reconstitution after alpha-beta-depleted transplantation in children. Findings and limits, study-wide: There were some patients whose high TCRbeta diversity at day 60 came from surviving recipient T cells and thymic progenitors. Where alpha-beta T cells came from about two months after transplant was reportedly several hundred expanded graft clones. Newly made T cells mostly supplied T-cell counts and diversity one year after transplant.

Unique molecular identifiers were incorporated during preparation of the TCRbeta library. TCRdb reprocessed the PCR reads via MiXCR and lists one record per CDR3 protein. The table records about 110,000 distinct CDR3 sequences, around 6.4% of them present only once. Many counts were recorded for this clonotype. Its antigen is as yet unknown. CDR3 length equals 15 residues. Germline V gene sequence: CDR1 MDHEN, CDR2 SYDVKM. Trimming took 5 bases from V and 0 from J; bases not matched to a gene: 5. Sequences were derived from PBMCs, mostly from graft donor cells, sampled 360 days after TCRalphabeta/CD19-depleted stem cell transplant. The J gene is TRBJ2-7, the V gene TRBV28; 9 bases are a match to TRBD2. The sequence was obtained from a male patient aged 2-15 years who had a stem cell transplant for acute lymphoblastic leukemia, so the T cells may come from the graft donor. Here the CDR3 reads CASSPVSGSSYEQYF. The CDR3 nucleotides read TGTGCCAGCAGTCCAGTTAGCGGGAGCTCCTACGAGCAGTACTTC.